This T cell receptor (beta chain) appears in the sequencing data of a study of blood T cell repertoires in COVID-19 (dated by TCRdb to 2018 to 2021). Looking at the study overall: Collaborator samples came from the United States, Italy and Spain and covered acute and convalescent phases of COVID-19. The prospective study material was composed of cDNA or gDNA derived from T cells, B-cell-depleted T cells, or PBMCs. Deeply sampled blood TCRbeta repertoires from subjects exposed to, actively infected with, or recovered from COVID-19 were included in the dataset. The repertoires were made available in a free public database intended to serve as a resource for research on the immune response to SARS-CoV-2. Samples came from the ongoing ImmuneRACE study (first 160 participants) plus 1,254 subjects from 6 global collaborators. Sample metadata almost always included a de-identified subject ID, COVID-19 status, age in years and sex. HLA class I and class II types, where available, came from metadata supplied by the sample provider rather than from assay-based typing. What the study reported, not specific to this receptor: How much clinical and demographic metadata was included differed by source and by participant, and the metadata was provided uncurated.

TCRbeta CDR3 regions were amplified from genomic DNA using the immunoSEQ Assay, a bias-controlled multiplex PCR. Turning to the authors' computational methods: Nucleated cell counts per sample were estimated from amplification of reference gene primers within the assay. Sequence reads were collapsed and filtered to measure the absolute abundance of every unique TCRbeta CDR3 rearrangement. For each sample, productive Simpson clonality was calculated by taking the square root of Simpson's diversity index across productive rearrangements. The table was pulled from immuneACCESS by TCRdb, which kept in-frame rearrangements only. Such tables lose some clones; where checked, under half of the loss comes from unresolved V genes, and the rest has no known cause. Clone size and V and J calls were adopted from that table, with D and trimming inferred from the DNA. The sample table contains some 250,000 clones; only one count was recorded for 86% of them. About 2% of the sample comes from the top ten.

Collaborating institutions collected whole blood in K2EDTA tubes following their own protocols. Collaborator samples were shipped for TCRbeta analysis as frozen whole blood, isolated PBMCs, or DNA extracted from either sample type. Concerning this clone itself: Its antigen is still unknown. The input lacks base qualities; no much larger clone sits a single base away.

Based on the germline V gene, the CDR1 and CDR2 sequences are MNHEY and SVGEGT. V was cut back by 8 bases and J by 1 base, leaving a gap of 17 bases between them. The CDR3 covers 15 residues, taking in both the cysteine and the phenylalanine. Only the CDR3 DNA is retained, 45 bases long and in frame from the first base. The receptor chain draws on TRBV6-2 or TRBV6-3 and TRBJ1-1; no D gene is confidently identified. The clonotype originates from a man aged 30 to 39 with active or convalescent COVID-19. The sample was peripheral blood. The bases read TGTGCCAGCCGCCCACGTTTCGAGGGGAACACTGAAGCTTTCTTT. It translates as CASRPRFEGNTEAFF.